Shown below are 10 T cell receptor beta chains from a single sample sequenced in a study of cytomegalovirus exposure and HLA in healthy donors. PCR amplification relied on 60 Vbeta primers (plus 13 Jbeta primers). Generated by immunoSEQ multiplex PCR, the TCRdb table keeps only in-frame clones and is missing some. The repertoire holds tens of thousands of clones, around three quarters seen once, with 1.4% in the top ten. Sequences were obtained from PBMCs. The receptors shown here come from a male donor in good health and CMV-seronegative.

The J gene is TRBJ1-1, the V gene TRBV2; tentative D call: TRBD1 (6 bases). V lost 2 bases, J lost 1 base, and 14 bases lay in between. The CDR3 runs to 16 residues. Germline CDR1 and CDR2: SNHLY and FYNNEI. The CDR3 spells CASSEFRQGTNTEAFF. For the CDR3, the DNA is TGTGCCAGCAGTGAATTTCGGCAGGGGACGAACACTGAAGCTTTCTTT.

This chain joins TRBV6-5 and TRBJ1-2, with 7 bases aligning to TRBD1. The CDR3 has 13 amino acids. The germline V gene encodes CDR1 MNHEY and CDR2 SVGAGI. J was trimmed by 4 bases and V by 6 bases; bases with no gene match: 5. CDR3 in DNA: TGTGCCAGCAGCCTCAGGGGGGTCTATGGCTACACCTTC. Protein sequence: CASSLRGVYGYTF.

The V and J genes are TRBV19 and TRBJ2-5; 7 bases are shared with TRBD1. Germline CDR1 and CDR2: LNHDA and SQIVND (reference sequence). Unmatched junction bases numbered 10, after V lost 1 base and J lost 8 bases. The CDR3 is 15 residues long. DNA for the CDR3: TGTGCCAGTAGTATAGGCGTGGGACAGAGAGACACCCAGTACTTC. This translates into CASSIGVGQRDTQYF.

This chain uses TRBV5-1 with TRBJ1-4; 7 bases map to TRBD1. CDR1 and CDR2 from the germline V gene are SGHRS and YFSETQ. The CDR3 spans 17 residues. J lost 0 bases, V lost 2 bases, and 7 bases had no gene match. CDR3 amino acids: CASSFGDQGATNEKLFF. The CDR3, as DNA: TGCGCCAGCAGCTTTGGGGACCAGGGGGCAACTAATGAAAAACTGTTTTTT. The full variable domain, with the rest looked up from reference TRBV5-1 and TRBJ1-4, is KAGVTQTPRYLIKTRGQQVTLSCSPISGHRSVSWYQQTPGQGLQFLFEYFSETQRNKGNFPGRFSGRQFSNSRSEMNVSTLELGDSALYLCASSFGDQGATNEKLFFGSGTQLSVL.

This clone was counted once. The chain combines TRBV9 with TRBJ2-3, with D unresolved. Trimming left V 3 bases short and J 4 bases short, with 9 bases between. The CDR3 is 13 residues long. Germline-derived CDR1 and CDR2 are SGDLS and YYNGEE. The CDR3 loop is CASSASIADTQYF. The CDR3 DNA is TGTGCCAGCAGCGCGAGTATAGCAGATACGCAGTATTTT.

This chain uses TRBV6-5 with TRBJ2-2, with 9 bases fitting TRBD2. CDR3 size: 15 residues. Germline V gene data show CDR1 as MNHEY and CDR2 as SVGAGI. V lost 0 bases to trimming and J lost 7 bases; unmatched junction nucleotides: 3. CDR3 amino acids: CASSYSMTSGGELFF. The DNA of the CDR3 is TGTGCCAGCAGTTACTCGATGACTAGCGGCGGGGAGCTGTTTTTT.

This chain's CDR3 is CASEKSGGGRYEQFF. In DNA, the CDR3 is TGTGCCAGCGAAAAATCGGGGGGCGGGAGGTATGAGCAGTTCTTC. The chain joins TRBV28 to TRBJ2-1, with 8 bases fitting TRBD2. In germline, CDR1 is MDHEN, CDR2 SYDVKM. CDR3 size: 15 residues. Trimming at V came to 8 bases and at J to 8 bases, leaving 14 bases not matched to a gene.

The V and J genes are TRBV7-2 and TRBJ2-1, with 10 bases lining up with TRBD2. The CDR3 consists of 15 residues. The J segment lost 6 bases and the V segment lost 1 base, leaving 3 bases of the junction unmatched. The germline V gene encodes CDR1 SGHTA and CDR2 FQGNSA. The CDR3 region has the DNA TGTGCCAGCAGCTTAGTGGCTAGCGGGGGCAATGAGCAGTTCTTC. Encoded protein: CASSLVASGGNEQFF.

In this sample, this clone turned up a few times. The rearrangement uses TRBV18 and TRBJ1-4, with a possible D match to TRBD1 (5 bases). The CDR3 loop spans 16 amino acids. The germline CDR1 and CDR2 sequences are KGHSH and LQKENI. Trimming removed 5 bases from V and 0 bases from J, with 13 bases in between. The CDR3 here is CASSLGQIATNEKLFF. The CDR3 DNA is TGTGCCAGCTCATTGGGGCAGATCGCAACTAATGAAAAACTGTTTTTT.

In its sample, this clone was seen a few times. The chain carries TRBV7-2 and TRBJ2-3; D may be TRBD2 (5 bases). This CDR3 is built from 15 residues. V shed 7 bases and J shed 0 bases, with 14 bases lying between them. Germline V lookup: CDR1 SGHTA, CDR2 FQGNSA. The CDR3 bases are TGTGCCAGCACCTCTCGTCAGCGGAGCACAGATACGCAGTATTTT. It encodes CASTSRQRSTDTQYF.